Listed below are T cell receptor beta chains from one sample, sequenced in a study of naive and memory T cell subsets. MiXCR, run by TCRdb on the UMI-ligation and nested PCR reads, gives a single entry per CDR3 protein. Seen here are 70,000 to 95,000 distinct CDR3 sequences, roughly 7% observed once, and the top ten hold 1.5% to 2%. Sequencing input: central memory CD4+ T cells from blood. The receptors derive from a human donor in good health. Both conserved end residues are part of each CDR3. A D gene is named only where the DNA matches it firmly. The listing skips clone size in some rows; elsewhere it reads once, few, many or a size class.

j_gene: TRBJ1-5
abundance: many
v_gene: TRBV12-3/TRBV12-4
d_gene: NA
CDR3aa: CASSLLGKETPQHF
CDR3nt: TGTGCCAGCAGTTTACTTGGGAAGGAGACGCCCCAGCATTTT

j_gene: TRBJ2-3
abundance: NA
v_gene: TRBV2
d_gene: NA
CDR3aa: CASMGQPTDTQYF
CDR3nt: TGTGCCAGCATGGGACAACCCACAGATACGCAGTATTTT

j_gene: TRBJ2-1
abundance: NA
v_gene: TRBV18
d_gene: TRBD2
CDR3aa: CASSLPSGTYNEQFF
CDR3nt: TGTGCCAGCTCACTACCTAGCGGGACCTACAATGAGCAGTTCTTC

j_gene: TRBJ1-3
abundance: many
v_gene: TRBV14
d_gene: TRBD1
CDR3aa: CASSPGTGLNF
CDR3nt: TGTGCCAGCAGCCCCGGGACAGGATTAAATTTT

j_gene: TRBJ1-2
abundance: many
v_gene: TRBV15
d_gene: NA
CDR3aa: CATSRARSTNYGYTF
CDR3nt: TGTGCCACCAGCAGAGCCCGTAGCACTAACTATGGCTACACCTTC

j_gene: TRBJ1-6
abundance: many
v_gene: TRBV7-9
d_gene: NA
CDR3aa: CASSLDGFVNSPLHF
CDR3nt: TGTGCCAGCAGCTTAGACGGGTTTGTAAATTCACCCCTCCACTTT

j_gene: TRBJ2-7
abundance: many
v_gene: TRBV28
d_gene: TRBD2
CDR3aa: CASSPSLAGVHEQYF
CDR3nt: TGTGCCAGCAGTCCATCACTAGCGGGAGTGCACGAGCAGTACTTC

j_gene: TRBJ2-7
abundance: few
v_gene: TRBV27
d_gene: NA
CDR3aa: CASSPTRNRAYEQYF
CDR3nt: TGTGCCAGCAGTCCCACCCGGAACCGAGCCTACGAGCAGTACTTC

j_gene: TRBJ1-1
abundance: many
v_gene: TRBV6-1
d_gene: NA
CDR3aa: CASSDRRDTEAFF
CDR3nt: TGTGCCAGCAGTGATAGGAGGGACACTGAAGCTTTCTTT

j_gene: TRBJ1-2
abundance: many
v_gene: TRBV25-1
d_gene: NA
CDR3aa: CASSEGGRENYGYTF
CDR3nt: TGTGCCAGCAGTGAAGGGGGGAGGGAGAACTATGGCTACACCTTC

j_gene: TRBJ2-1
abundance: many
v_gene: TRBV5-6
d_gene: NA
CDR3aa: CASSLGRPEQFF
CDR3nt: TGTGCCAGCAGCTTGGGTCGTCCGGAGCAGTTCTTC

j_gene: TRBJ1-1
abundance: many
v_gene: TRBV14
d_gene: NA
CDR3aa: CASSQAGMNTEAFF
CDR3nt: TGTGCCAGCAGCCAAGCCGGGATGAACACTGAAGCTTTCTTT

j_gene: TRBJ2-1
abundance: NA
v_gene: TRBV11-1
d_gene: NA
CDR3aa: CASTQKNSQNNEQFF
CDR3nt: TGTGCCAGCACCCAAAAGAACAGCCAGAACAATGAGCAGTTCTTC

j_gene: TRBJ2-6
abundance: many
v_gene: TRBV9
d_gene: NA
CDR3aa: CASSVALGTGANVLTF
CDR3nt: TGTGCCAGCAGCGTAGCTTTGGGGACTGGGGCCAACGTCCTGACTTTC

j_gene: TRBJ2-7
abundance: many
v_gene: TRBV6-1
d_gene: NA
CDR3aa: CASSEHTRDQYF
CDR3nt: TGTGCCAGCAGTGAACATACCAGGGACCAGTACTTC

j_gene: TRBJ2-7
abundance: NA
v_gene: TRBV6-5
d_gene: TRBD1
CDR3aa: CASIPSRGQGNEQYF
CDR3nt: TGTGCCAGCATTCCGTCGCGGGGACAGGGTAACGAGCAGTACTTC

j_gene: TRBJ2-2
abundance: NA
v_gene: TRBV20-1
d_gene: NA
CDR3aa: CSAKAANTGELFF
CDR3nt: TGCAGTGCTAAGGCGGCGAACACCGGGGAGCTGTTTTTT

j_gene: TRBJ1-1
abundance: many
v_gene: TRBV19
d_gene: NA
CDR3aa: CASTSWGTGRPFF
CDR3nt: TGTGCCAGTACTTCGTGGGGTACAGGGAGGCCTTTCTTT

j_gene: TRBJ2-4
abundance: few
v_gene: TRBV12-3/TRBV12-4
d_gene: NA
CDR3aa: CASSSWAGAKNIQYF
CDR3nt: TGTGCCAGCAGTTCCTGGGCGGGAGCCAAAAACATTCAGTACTTC

j_gene: TRBJ1-2
abundance: many
v_gene: TRBV7-3
d_gene: NA
CDR3aa: CASSKTSAYGYTF
CDR3nt: TGTGCCAGCAGCAAAACAAGTGCCTATGGCTACACCTTC

j_gene: TRBJ1-5
abundance: few
v_gene: TRBV20-1
d_gene: TRBD1
CDR3aa: CSARVTGFSNQPQHF
CDR3nt: TGCAGTGCTAGAGTGACAGGGTTTAGCAATCAGCCCCAGCATTTT

j_gene: TRBJ2-5
abundance: NA
v_gene: TRBV6-6
d_gene: TRBD2
CDR3aa: CASSSSGVSGTQYF
CDR3nt: TGTGCCAGCAGTTCTAGCGGGGTATCGGGGACCCAGTACTTC

j_gene: TRBJ1-2
abundance: many
v_gene: TRBV20-1
d_gene: NA
CDR3aa: CSARDRTTINYGYTF
CDR3nt: TGCAGTGCTAGAGATCGTACAACCATTAACTATGGCTACACCTTC

j_gene: TRBJ2-3
abundance: few
v_gene: TRBV6-2/TRBV6-3
d_gene: NA
CDR3aa: CASSPTLGTGKTDTQYF
CDR3nt: TGTGCCAGCAGTCCCACCCTTGGAACAGGGAAGACAGATACGCAGTATTTT

j_gene: TRBJ1-4
abundance: few
v_gene: TRBV15
d_gene: NA
CDR3aa: CATSSNSEKLFF
CDR3nt: TGTGCCACCAGCAGTAACTCTGAAAAACTGTTTTTT

j_gene: TRBJ2-3
abundance: NA
v_gene: TRBV6-5
d_gene: NA
CDR3aa: CASSYSNQGITQYF
CDR3nt: TGTGCCAGCAGTTACTCGAACCAGGGGATTACGCAGTATTTT

j_gene: TRBJ2-1
abundance: few
v_gene: TRBV20-1
d_gene: TRBD2
CDR3aa: CSASALGTSSYNEQFF
CDR3nt: TGCAGTGCTAGTGCCCTGGGGACTAGTTCCTACAATGAGCAGTTCTTC

j_gene: TRBJ1-1
abundance: many
v_gene: TRBV6-2/TRBV6-3
d_gene: TRBD1
CDR3aa: CASSYVPGGARYEAFF
CDR3nt: TGTGCCAGCAGTTACGTCCCAGGGGGCGCAAGATATGAAGCTTTCTTT

j_gene: TRBJ2-7
abundance: many
v_gene: TRBV20-1
d_gene: NA
CDR3aa: CSASRGSASSYEQYF
CDR3nt: TGCAGTGCTAGTAGAGGCAGCGCCAGCTCCTACGAGCAGTACTTC

j_gene: TRBJ1-5
abundance: many
v_gene: TRBV20-1
d_gene: NA
CDR3aa: CSARDPKQGNQPQHF
CDR3nt: TGCAGTGCTAGAGATCCAAAACAGGGAAATCAGCCCCAGCATTTT